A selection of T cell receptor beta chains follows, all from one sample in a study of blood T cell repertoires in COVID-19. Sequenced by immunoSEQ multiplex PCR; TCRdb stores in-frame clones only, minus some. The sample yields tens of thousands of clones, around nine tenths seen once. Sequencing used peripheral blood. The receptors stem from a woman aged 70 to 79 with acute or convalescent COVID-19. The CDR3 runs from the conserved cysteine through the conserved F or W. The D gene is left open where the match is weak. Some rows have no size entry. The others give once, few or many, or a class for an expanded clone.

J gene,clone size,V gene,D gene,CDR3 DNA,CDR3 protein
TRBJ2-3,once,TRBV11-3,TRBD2,TGTGCCAGCAGCTCGGGACTAGCGTTCTCGGATACGCAGTATTTT,CASSSGLAFSDTQYF
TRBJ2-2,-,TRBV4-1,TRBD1,TGCGCCAGCAGCCCCCGGGACAGGGGGCTAACCGGGGAGCTGTTTTTT,CASSPRDRGLTGELFF
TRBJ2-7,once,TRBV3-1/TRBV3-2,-,TGTGCCAGCAGCCAACTAGGGGGTGGCGAGCAGTACTTC,CASSQLGGGEQYF
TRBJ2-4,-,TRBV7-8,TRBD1,TGTGCCAGCAGCTTAGAGGCAGGGGGTCGCAAAAACATTCAGTACTTC,CASSLEAGGRKNIQYF
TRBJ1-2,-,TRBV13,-,TGTGCCAGCAGCTTAGTGGCAGGGTCGTATGGCTACACCTTC,CASSLVAGSYGYTF
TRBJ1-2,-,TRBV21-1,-,TGTGCCAGCAGCAAATTGGCGGGACAGGGTGGCTATGGCTACACCTTC,CASSKLAGQGGYGYTF
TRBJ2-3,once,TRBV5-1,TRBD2,TGCGCCAGCAGCGGGAGGGGTAAGGGCACAGATACGCAGTATTTT,CASSGRGKGTDTQYF
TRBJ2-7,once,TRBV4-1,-,TGCGCCAGCAGCCAAGAAGTGACAGTGAATGCCTACGAGCAGTACTTC,CASSQEVTVNAYEQYF
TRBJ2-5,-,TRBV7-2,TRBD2,TGTGCCAGCAGCTTAGTGACTAGCGGGGGAGAGACCCAGTACTTC,CASSLVTSGGETQYF
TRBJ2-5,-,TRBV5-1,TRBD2,TGCGCCAGCAGCTCGGGACTAAAGCAAGAGACCCAGTACTTC,CASSSGLKQETQYF
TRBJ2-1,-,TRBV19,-,TGTGCCAGTAGTAGCGGGTCCTTCTCGAACTACAATGAGCAGTTCTTC,CASSSGSFSNYNEQFF
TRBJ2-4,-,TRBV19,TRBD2,TGTGCCAGTAGTATTATGGGACTAGCGGGAGGTTACGGCAAAAACATTCAGTACTTC,CASSIMGLAGGYGKNIQYF
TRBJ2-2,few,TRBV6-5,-,TGTGCCAGCTCCCGACAGCCGAACACCGGGGAGCTGTTTTTT,CASSRQPNTGELFF
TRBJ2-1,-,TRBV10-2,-,TGCGCCAGCAGTGCCGGCCGACTAGTTTCCTACAATGAGCAGTTCTTC,CASSAGRLVSYNEQFF
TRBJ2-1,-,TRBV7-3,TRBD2,TGTGCCAGCAGCTTAAACCCCAGCGGGAGTTCCTACAATGAGCAGTTCTTC,CASSLNPSGSSYNEQFF
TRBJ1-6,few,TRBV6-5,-,TGTGCCAGCAGTTTTGTCGGGGGGACCAATTCACCCCTCCACTTT,CASSFVGGTNSPLHF
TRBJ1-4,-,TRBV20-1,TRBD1,TGCAGTGCTAGTGGGGTAACAGGGGTGGTGGATGAAAAACTGTTTTTT,CSASGVTGVVDEKLFF
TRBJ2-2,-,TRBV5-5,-,TGTGCCAGCAGTTCCCCGTCCAACACCGGGGAGCTGTTTTTT,CASSSPSNTGELFF
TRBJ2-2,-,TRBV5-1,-,TGCGCCAGCAGCTTGAGCAGCAGCGCCGGGGAGCTGTTTTTT,CASSLSSSAGELFF
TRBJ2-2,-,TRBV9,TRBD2,TGTGCCAGCAGCGTAGTTTTTAGCGGGAGGGCTGGCACCGGGGAGCTGTTTTTT,CASSVVFSGRAGTGELFF
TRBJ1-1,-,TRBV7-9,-,TGTGCCAGCAGCTCTGGGCAGGGAATGAACACTGAAGCTTTCTTT,CASSSGQGMNTEAFF
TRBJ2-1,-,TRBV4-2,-,TGTGCCAGCAGCCAAGATACGTCTTTCGGTGAGCAGTTCTTC,CASSQDTSFGEQFF
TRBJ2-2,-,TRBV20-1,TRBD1,TGCAGTGCTAGTAGACAGGGGACGAACACCGGGGAGCTGTTTTTT,CSASRQGTNTGELFF
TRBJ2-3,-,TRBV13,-,TGTGCCAGCAGCTTAGCCAGAGATACGCAGTATTTT,CASSLARDTQYF
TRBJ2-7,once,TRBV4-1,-,TGCGCCAGCAGCCAACTTCCAGGGCAGGGAGAGCAGTACTTC,CASSQLPGQGEQYF
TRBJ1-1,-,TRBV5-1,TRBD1,TGCGCCAGCAGCTTGTACGGGACAGGGGGCACTGAAGCTTTCTTT,CASSLYGTGGTEAFF
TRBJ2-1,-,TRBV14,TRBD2,TGTGCCAGCAGCCAAGATTGGACTAGCGGGAGTTTCCACAATGAGCAGTTCTTC,CASSQDWTSGSFHNEQFF
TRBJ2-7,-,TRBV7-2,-,TGTGCCAGCAGCTCCAACAGGGCCGCCTACGAGCAGTACTTC,CASSSNRAAYEQYF
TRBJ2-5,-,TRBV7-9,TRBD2,TGTGCCAGCAGCACCGAGCGGGGTCGGGAGACCCAGTACTTC,CASSTERGRETQYF
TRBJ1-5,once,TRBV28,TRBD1,TGTGCCAGCATTAGGGACAGGGGCAATCAGCCCCAGCATTTT,CASIRDRGNQPQHF
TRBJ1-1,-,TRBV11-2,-,TGTGCCAGCAGCCTTCACAGGGTGGGGACTGAAGCTTTCTTT,CASSLHRVGTEAFF
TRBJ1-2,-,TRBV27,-,TGTGCCAGCAGTCACTATCCCCGAGAGGGTCCTAACTATGGCTACACCTTC,CASSHYPREGPNYGYTF
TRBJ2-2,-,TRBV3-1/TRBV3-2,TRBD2,TGTGCCAGCAGCCAAGTAGCGGGAGGTGTCGGGGAGCTGTTTTTT,CASSQVAGGVGELFF
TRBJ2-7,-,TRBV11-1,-,TGTGCCAGCAGCCCCGACAGGCACGAGCAGTACTTC,CASSPDRHEQYF
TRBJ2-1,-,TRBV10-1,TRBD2,TGCGCCAGCGCCCCGAGACTAGCGGGAGGGCTGGGCTCCTACAATGAGCAGTTCTTC,CASAPRLAGGLGSYNEQFF
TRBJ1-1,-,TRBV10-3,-,TGTGCCATCAGTGTCGCAGGGGTGAACACTGAAGCTTTCTTT,CAISVAGVNTEAFF
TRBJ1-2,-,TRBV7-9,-,TGTGCCAGCAGCCAAAGGGGGGGCTTTGGAAATAGAGGCTACACCTTC,CASSQRGGFGNRGYTF
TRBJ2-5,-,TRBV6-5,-,TGTGCCAGTAATGCATACCCTAACCCTCAAGAGACCCAGTACTTC,CASNAYPNPQETQYF
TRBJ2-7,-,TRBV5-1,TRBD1,TGCGCCAGCAGCTTGGAATCGGGACAGGGGTACTACGAGCAGTACTTC,CASSLESGQGYYEQYF
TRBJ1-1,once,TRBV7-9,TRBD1,TGTGCCAGCAGCCACCGCCGGAGGGGGCAGGGTGACACTGAAGCTTTCTTT,CASSHRRRGQGDTEAFF
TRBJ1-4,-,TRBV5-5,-,TGTGCCAGCACGCTTTGGAGCGCAACTAATGAAAAACTGTTTTTT,CASTLWSATNEKLFF
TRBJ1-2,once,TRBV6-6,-,TGTGCCAGCAGTTACCGAGACTATGGCTACACCTTC,CASSYRDYGYTF
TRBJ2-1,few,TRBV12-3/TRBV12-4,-,TGTGCCAGCAGCACGGTTTTTGAGCAGTTCTTC,CASSTVFEQFF
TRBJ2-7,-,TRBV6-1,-,TGTGCCAGCAGTGAAGCGCATAGGGCAGGGGTCGACGAGCAGTACTTC,CASSEAHRAGVDEQYF
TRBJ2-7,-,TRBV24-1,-,TGTGCCACCAGTGATTCCGCAGAATCCTACGAGCAGTACTTC,CATSDSAESYEQYF
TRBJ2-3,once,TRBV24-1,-,TGTGCCACCAGTGATTTGCTCGGGGGTGGACTGAGCACAGATACGCAGTATTTT,CATSDLLGGGLSTDTQYF
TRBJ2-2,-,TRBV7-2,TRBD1,TGTGCCAGCAGCCCCGAAGGGCACTTGGGACAGGTCACCGGGGAGCTGTTTTTT,CASSPEGHLGQVTGELFF
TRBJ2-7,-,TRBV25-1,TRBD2,TGTGCCAGCAGTCCAGGGACTAGCGGGAGTTTGAGTTACGAGCAGTACTTC,CASSPGTSGSLSYEQYF
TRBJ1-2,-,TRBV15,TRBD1,TGTGCCACCAGCAGGGGACAGGGGGCCGACTATGGCTACACCTTC,CATSRGQGADYGYTF
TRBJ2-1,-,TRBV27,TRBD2,TGTGCCAGCAGTTTATGGACTAGCGGGAGCTACAATGAGCAGTTCTTC,CASSLWTSGSYNEQFF
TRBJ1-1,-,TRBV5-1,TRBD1,TGCGCCAGCAGCCCAAGCGGACAGGGACGTGAAGCTTTCTTT,CASSPSGQGREAFF
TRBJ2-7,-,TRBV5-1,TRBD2,TGCGCCAGCAGCTTTGGGTCTAGCGGGCCAGCCTACGAGCAGTACTTC,CASSFGSSGPAYEQYF
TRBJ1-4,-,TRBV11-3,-,TGTGCCAGCAGCTTAGGTGTGGGAGGAGAAAAACTGTTTTTT,CASSLGVGGEKLFF
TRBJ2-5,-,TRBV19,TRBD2,TGTGCCAGTAGTACTAGCGGGGGGATGGAGACCCAGTACTTC,CASSTSGGMETQYF